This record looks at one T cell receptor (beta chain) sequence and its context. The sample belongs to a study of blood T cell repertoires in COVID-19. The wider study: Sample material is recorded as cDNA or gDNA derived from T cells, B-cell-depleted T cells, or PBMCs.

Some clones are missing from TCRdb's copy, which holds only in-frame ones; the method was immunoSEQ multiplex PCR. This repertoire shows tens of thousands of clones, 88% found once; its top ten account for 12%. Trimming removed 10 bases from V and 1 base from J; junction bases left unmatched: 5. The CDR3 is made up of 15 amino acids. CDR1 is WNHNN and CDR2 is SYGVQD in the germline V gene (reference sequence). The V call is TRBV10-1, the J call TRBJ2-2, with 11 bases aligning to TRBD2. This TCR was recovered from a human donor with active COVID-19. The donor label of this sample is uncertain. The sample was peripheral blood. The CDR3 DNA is TGCGCCATTGTGACTAGCGGGATGAACACCGGGGAGCTGTTTTTT. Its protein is CAIVTSGMNTGELFF.